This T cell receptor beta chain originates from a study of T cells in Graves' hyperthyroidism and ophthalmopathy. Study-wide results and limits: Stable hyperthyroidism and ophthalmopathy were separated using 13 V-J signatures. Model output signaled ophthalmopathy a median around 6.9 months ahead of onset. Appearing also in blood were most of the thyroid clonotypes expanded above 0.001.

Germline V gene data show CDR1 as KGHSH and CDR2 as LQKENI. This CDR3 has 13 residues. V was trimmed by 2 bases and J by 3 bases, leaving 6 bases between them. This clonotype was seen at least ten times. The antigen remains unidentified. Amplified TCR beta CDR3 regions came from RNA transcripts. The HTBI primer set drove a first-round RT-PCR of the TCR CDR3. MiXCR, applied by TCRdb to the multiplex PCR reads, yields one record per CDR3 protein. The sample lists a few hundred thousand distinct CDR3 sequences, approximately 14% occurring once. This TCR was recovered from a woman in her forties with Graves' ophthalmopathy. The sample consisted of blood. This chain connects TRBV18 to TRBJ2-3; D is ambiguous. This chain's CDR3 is CASSPKLTDTQYF. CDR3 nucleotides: TGTGCCAGCTCACCAAAGTTGACAGATACGCAGTATTTT.